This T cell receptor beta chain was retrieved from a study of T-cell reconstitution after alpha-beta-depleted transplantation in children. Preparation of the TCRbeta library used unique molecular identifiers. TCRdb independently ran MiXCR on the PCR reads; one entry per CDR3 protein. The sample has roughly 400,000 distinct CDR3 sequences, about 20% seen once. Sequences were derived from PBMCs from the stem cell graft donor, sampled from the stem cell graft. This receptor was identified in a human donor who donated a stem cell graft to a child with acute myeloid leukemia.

The CDR3 bases are TGTGCCAGCAGTGCTTCGAGGAAGGGAGATACGCAGTATTTT. Amino acids: CASSASRKGDTQYF. The chain combines TRBV2 with TRBJ2-3; D not certain. Germline V gene data show CDR1 as SNHLY and CDR2 as FYNNEI. The ends were cut back, 4 bases at V and 5 bases at J, with 13 bases in the middle. The CDR3 runs to 14 residues.